One and the same sample provided the 27 T cell receptor beta chains below, sequenced in a study of graft-versus-host responses after intestinal transplantation. The antigens for these receptors are not known. Clones were sequenced by immunoSEQ multiplex PCR, and TCRdb holds only the in-frame ones, with some missing. The repertoire holds 84,000 or so clones, with roughly 85% as singletons. The sample here was unstimulated CD4+ T cells sorted from spleen or lymph node cells, taken before intestinal transplant. The receptors were gathered from a human donor who received an intestinal transplant.

The genes are TRBV6-6 and TRBJ2-6, with D possibly being TRBD1 (5 bases). The CDR3 extends over 16 amino acids. With 2 bases removed from V and 1 base from J, the gap between germline ends came to 9 bases. Looked up from germline, CDR1 is MNHNY and CDR2 is SVGAGI (reference sequence). CDR3: CASSYGAGSGANVLTF. DNA for the CDR3: TGTGCCAGCAGTTACGGTGCAGGGTCTGGGGCCAACGTCCTGACTTTC.

V gene TRBV27 combines with J gene TRBJ1-4; TRBD1 is a possible D gene (5 bases). Trimming left V 6 bases short and J 3 bases short, with 11 bases between. Germline-derived CDR1 and CDR2 are MNHEY and SMNVEV (reference sequence). The CDR3 spans 14 residues. The CDR3 region is CASRMQGSNEKLFF. CDR3 coding DNA: TGTGCCAGCAGGATGCAGGGTTCTAATGAAAAACTGTTTTTT.

The chain joins TRBV4-1 to TRBJ1-2; a possible D gene is TRBD1 (6 bases). The CDR3 runs 16 residues. Per the germline V gene, CDR1 is MGHRA and CDR2 is YSYEKL. The V end lost 6 bases, the J end lost 2 bases, and 19 bases lay between the germline ends. The chain's CDR3 is CASRHTGRSINYGYTF. The CDR3 nucleotides read TGCGCCAGCAGACATACAGGGCGCTCTATAAACTATGGCTACACCTTC.

The chain couples TRBV7-3 to TRBJ1-1; D is ambiguous. CDR3 length: 13 amino acids. Germline V gene data show CDR1 as SGHTA and CDR2 as FQGTGA. V dropped 5 bases and J dropped 5 bases, with 12 bases sitting between them. The CDR3 bases are TGTGCCAGCAGCCCGGCGGGAGGGACTGAAGCTTTCTTT. It translates to CASSPAGGTEAFF.

The rearrangement joins TRBV29-1 to TRBJ1-2; D is possibly TRBD1 (6 bases). Trimming pared 5 bases from V and 7 bases from J, leaving 14 bases between. This CDR3 is built from 12 residues. Germline CDR1 reads SQVTM; CDR2 reads ANQGSEA. CDR3 sequence: CSVYRESSGYTF. The CDR3 DNA reads TGCAGCGTTTACAGGGAGTCGTCTGGCTACACCTTC.

The rearrangement uses TRBV27 and TRBJ1-4, with a tentative D call TRBD1 (5 bases). Germline V gene lookup returns CDR1 MNHEY and CDR2 SMNVEV (reference sequence). Trimming removed 4 bases from V and 6 bases from J, with 15 bases in between. The CDR3 is 15 residues long. The CDR3 nucleotides read TGTGCCAGCAGTTCCTTCATGCAGGGTTATGAAAAACTGTTTTTT. Its protein is CASSSFMQGYEKLFF.

V and J are TRBV27 and TRBJ2-1, with 7 positions matching TRBD1. V trimming: 8 bases; J trimming: 2 bases; junction bases outside the gene matches: 6. This CDR3 is 14 amino acids long. Germline V gives CDR1 MNHEY, CDR2 SMNVEV (reference sequence). The CDR3 loop is CASAPGTAYNEQFF. The DNA for the CDR3 is TGTGCCAGCGCCCCGGGGACAGCCTACAATGAGCAGTTCTTC.

This clone was seen once. The chain uses TRBV5-1 and TRBJ2-5; no definite D call. V was cut by 0 bases and J by 6 bases, with 15 bases left in between. Germline CDR1 reads SGHRS; CDR2 reads YFSETQ. This CDR3 is built from 15 residues. CDR3 coding DNA: TGCGCCAGCAGCTTGGAATACCTCAGGTCTCAGACCCAGTACTTC. It yields the protein CASSLEYLRSQTQYF.

A word on this clone: Within the sample, other DNA sequences also encode this same CDR3. The chain has TRBV6-5 and TRBJ2-7, with TRBD1 matching over 10 bases. This CDR3 spans 14 amino acids. CDR1 and CDR2 from the germline V gene are MNHEY and SVGAGI. V lost 2 bases, J lost 2 bases, and 0 bases stayed unmatched. The CDR3, as DNA: TGTGCCAGCAGTTACGGACAGGGGGCCTACGAGCAGTACTTC. Protein: CASSYGQGAYEQYF.

The chain is built from TRBV5-1 and TRBJ2-5; 7 nucleotides match TRBD2. CDR1 is SGHRS, CDR2 YFSETQ, per germline. The length of the CDR3 is 13 residues. V lost 2 bases and J lost 5; bases outside the gene matches: 3. This chain's CDR3 is CASSFDGGETQYF. For the CDR3, the DNA is TGCGCCAGCAGCTTCGACGGGGGGGAGACCCAGTACTTC. Combining the CDR3 with reference TRBV5-1 and TRBJ2-5 gives the whole variable domain KAGVTQTPRYLIKTRGQQVTLSCSPISGHRSVSWYQQTPGQGLQFLFEYFSETQRNKGNFPGRFSGRQFSNSRSEMNVSTLELGDSALYLCASSFDGGETQYFGPGTRLLVL.

V gene TRBV4-2 combines with J gene TRBJ1-3, with 9 bases lining up with TRBD1. Germline CDR1 is LGHNA and CDR2 is YNFKEQ. Losses at the gene ends were 4 bases for V and 4 bases for J; bases not matched to a gene: 11. This CDR3 comprises 17 residues. The CDR3 sequence is CASSPNAGQGSGNTIYF. The CDR3, as DNA: TGTGCCAGCAGCCCTAACGCGGGACAGGGATCCGGAAACACCATATATTTT.

The chain joins TRBV7-2 to TRBJ2-7; 7 bases are a match to TRBD1. CDR3 length: 15 amino acids. Germline V gene lookup returns CDR1 SGHTA and CDR2 FQGNSA. The J segment lost 2 bases and the V segment lost 0 bases, leaving 4 bases of the junction unmatched. The CDR3 sequence: CASSLAGQPPYEQYF. DNA of the CDR3: TGTGCCAGCAGCTTAGCGGGACAGCCGCCCTACGAGCAGTACTTC. Together with reference TRBV7-2 and TRBJ2-7, the CDR3 gives the full variable domain: GAGVSQSPSNKVTEKGKDVELRCDPISGHTALYWYRQSLGQGLEFLIYFQGNSAPDKSGLPSDRFSAERTGGSVSTLTIQRTQQEDSAVYLCASSLAGQPPYEQYFGPGTRLTVT.

V usage is TRBV5-1 and J usage is TRBJ2-6; TRBD1 is a possible D gene (6 bases). The CDR3 is 14 amino acids. V was clipped by 4 bases and J by 4 bases, with 9 bases between them. Germline V gene sequence: CDR1 SGHRS, CDR2 YFSETQ. CDR3: CASSRDTGANVLTF. CDR3 DNA sequence: TGCGCCAGCAGCCGGGACACCGGGGCCAACGTCCTGACTTTC.

The chain joins TRBV5-6 to TRBJ1-1; 10 bases match TRBD1. The germline gives CDR1 SGHDT, CDR2 YYEEEE. The V and J ends lost 1 base and 7 bases, in that order; junction bases with no gene match: 7. The CDR3 has 15 residues. CDR3 residues: CASSLSDRGQFEAFF. In DNA, the CDR3 is TGTGCCAGCAGCTTGAGTGACAGGGGGCAGTTTGAAGCTTTCTTT.

The CDR3, as DNA: TGTGCCAGCAGTACGCCGAACAGGGGGAACCAGCCCCAGCATTTT. This translates into CASSTPNRGNQPQHF. The rearrangement joins TRBV6-6 to TRBJ1-5; 8 bases map to TRBD1. The germline V gene encodes CDR1 MNHNY and CDR2 SVGAGI (reference sequence). The CDR3 is 15 amino acids. V was pared by 5 bases and J by 7 bases, with 10 bases of the junction left unmatched.

The chain is built from TRBV29-1 and TRBJ2-3, with unresolved D. Germline-derived CDR1 and CDR2 are SQVTM and ANQGSEA. CDR3 length equals 12 residues. V was pared by 7 bases and J by 1 base, with 9 bases between. The CDR3 DNA is TGCAGCGGAGAGTTGGGCACAGATACGCAGTATTTT. Its translation is CSGELGTDTQYF.

The V call is TRBV2, the J call TRBJ1-5; TRBD1 agrees at 7 bases. The germline CDR1 and CDR2 sequences are SNHLY and FYNNEI. CDR3 size: 15 residues. J gave up 2 bases and V 5 bases, and 6 bases lay outside the gene matches. CDR3 in DNA: TGTGCCAGCAGTAAAGAGACAGGGCGCAATCAGCCCCAGCATTTT. It yields the protein CASSKETGRNQPQHF.

J is TRBJ2-5 and V is TRBV4-1; D is ambiguous. V was trimmed by 1 base and J by 4 bases, leaving 7 bases between them. Looked up from germline, CDR1 is MGHRA and CDR2 is YSYEKL. The CDR3 has 13 residues. The CDR3: CASSQGLLETQYF. In DNA form, the CDR3 reads TGCGCCAGCAGCCAAGGACTTTTAGAGACCCAGTACTTC.

CDR3 nucleotide sequence: TGCGCCAGCAGGCGACTAGCGGGAGCGCCCTACGAGCAGTACTTC. This gives the protein CASRRLAGAPYEQYF. V usage is TRBV4-1 and J usage is TRBJ2-7; 12 bases are shared with TRBD2. V trimming: 6 bases; J trimming: 2 bases; junction bases outside the gene matches: 5. The CDR3 runs to 15 residues. Per germline, CDR1 MGHRA and CDR2 YSYEKL.

This chain links TRBV4-1 with TRBJ2-7; no firm D call. V dropped 1 base and J dropped 6 bases, with 13 bases sitting between them. The CDR3 loop spans 14 amino acids. Germline V CDR1 and CDR2: MGHRA, YSYEKL. The CDR3 DNA follows: TGCGCCAGCAGCCAAGTCATTCTAGTAGGCGAGCAGTACTTC. It specifies CASSQVILVGEQYF.

The chain employs TRBV5-1 and TRBJ2-1; 14 bases are a match to TRBD2. The J segment lost 9 bases and the V segment lost 8 bases, leaving 10 bases of the junction unmatched. Germline CDR1 and CDR2: SGHRS and YFSETQ. The CDR3 covers 15 residues. The CDR3 is CASKPGLAGEGEQFF. In DNA, the CDR3 is TGCGCCAGTAAGCCGGGACTAGCGGGAGAGGGTGAGCAGTTCTTC. Filled out from reference TRBV5-1 and TRBJ2-1, the complete variable domain reads KAGVTQTPRYLIKTRGQQVTLSCSPISGHRSVSWYQQTPGQGLQFLFEYFSETQRNKGNFPGRFSGRQFSNSRSEMNVSTLELGDSALYLCASKPGLAGEGEQFFGPGTRLTVL.

The chain combines TRBV7-2 with TRBJ2-2; TRBD1 matches 8 bases. CDR3 length: 14 residues. CDR1 and CDR2 (germline): SGHTA, FQGNSA. Trimming removed 6 bases from V and 5 bases from J; junction bases left unmatched: 5. The CDR3 spells CASSSGTGTGELFF. CDR3 sequence (DNA): TGTGCCAGCAGTTCCGGGACAGGAACCGGGGAGCTGTTTTTT.

The J gene is TRBJ1-5, the V gene TRBV19; 11 nucleotides align to TRBD1. V lost 1 base to trimming and J lost 5 bases; unmatched junction nucleotides: 4. The CDR3 length is 16 residues. Germline CDR1 reads LNHDA; CDR2 reads SQIVND (reference sequence). CDR3: CASSIVGTGGYQPQHF. CDR3 DNA sequence: TGTGCCAGTAGTATAGTCGGGACAGGGGGATATCAGCCCCAGCATTTT.

V usage is TRBV5-5 and J usage is TRBJ1-5, with a possible D match to TRBD1 (6 bases). The germline CDR1 and CDR2 sequences are SGHKS and YYEKEE (reference sequence). There are 15 residues in the CDR3. V was pared by 1 base and J by 3 bases, with 11 bases between. This CDR3 reads CASSLLGQFNQPQHF. CDR3 sequence (DNA): TGTGCCAGCAGCTTGTTAGGACAGTTCAATCAGCCCCAGCATTTT.

The DNA for the CDR3 is TGTGCCAGCAGCTCCTTCAAACAGGGGCAGAACACTGAAGCTTTCTTT. Encoded protein: CASSSFKQGQNTEAFF. The rearrangement links TRBV7-9 to TRBJ1-1; 7 bases map to TRBD1. The CDR3 loop spans 16 amino acids. V was pared by 4 bases and J by 1 base, with 9 bases of the junction left unmatched. Germline values: CDR1 SEHNR, CDR2 FQNEAQ (reference sequence).

In DNA form, the CDR3 reads TGTGCCAGCAGCTTTCTGACGGGGAGGATAACTGAAGCTTTCTTT. The encoded protein is CASSFLTGRITEAFF. The chain has TRBV11-2 and TRBJ1-1; D is undetermined. Germline V lookup: CDR1 SGHAT, CDR2 FQNNGV. V lost 3 bases to trimming and J lost 5 bases, with 16 bases between them. The CDR3 runs 15 residues.

V and J are TRBV9 and TRBJ2-3, with TRBD2 identical over 7 bases. The V and J ends lost 0 bases and 5 bases, in that order; junction bases with no gene match: 6. The CDR3 runs 15 residues. Per germline, CDR1 SGDLS and CDR2 YYNGEE. The chain's CDR3 is CASSVVAGEGDTQYF. CDR3 DNA sequence: TGTGCCAGCAGCGTAGTGGCGGGAGAGGGAGATACGCAGTATTTT.